Following are 15 T cell receptor beta chains from one sample sequenced in a study of T cell responses to AZD1222 COVID-19 vaccine. Using immunoSEQ multiplex PCR, the repertoire was profiled, and TCRdb retains in-frame clones only, with some absent. The sample shows roughly 100,000 clones, roughly nine tenths of them seen only once. The specimen comprised peripheral blood, sampled on day 0 of AZD1222 vaccination. Source of these receptors: an adult in good health.

The chain couples TRBV9 to TRBJ2-3; D is ambiguous. The CDR3 is 14 amino acids. V dropped 0 bases and J dropped 6 bases, with 11 bases sitting between them. Germline values: CDR1 SGDLS, CDR2 YYNGEE. CDR3 loop: CASSVVPGFDTQYF. DNA of the CDR3: TGTGCCAGCAGCGTAGTTCCAGGTTTTGATACGCAGTATTTT.

This clone was seen more than once but under ten times. The V call is TRBV9, the J call TRBJ2-7; TRBD1 might be the D (6 bases). V shed 0 bases and J shed 2 bases, with 9 bases lying between them. CDR3 size: 14 residues. The V gene's germline CDR1 is SGDLS and CDR2 YYNGEE. CDR3 in DNA: TGTGCCAGCAGCGTAGGCAGGGGAGCCTACGAGCAGTACTTC. Translating gives CASSVGRGAYEQYF.

Only a few counts were recorded for this clone. The CDR3 region has the DNA TGTGCCAGCAGTTTACCCCCGGACAAGAAGCAGTACTTC. Protein sequence: CASSLPPDKKQYF. The J gene is TRBJ2-7, the V gene TRBV27; possibly TRBD1 for D (5 bases). Looked up from germline, CDR1 is MNHEY and CDR2 is SMNVEV (reference sequence). V was pared by 2 bases and J by 8 bases, with 13 bases between. The length of the CDR3 is 13 residues.

This clone appeared a few times. The rearrangement uses TRBV9 and TRBJ1-2; D remains unclear. The germline V gene has CDR1 SGDLS and CDR2 YYNGEE. CDR3 length: 11 amino acids. With 4 bases removed from V and 3 bases from J, the gap between germline ends came to 4 bases. This CDR3 is CASSRDYGYTF. CDR3 DNA: TGTGCCAGCAGCAGAGACTATGGCTACACCTTC.

This chain links TRBV7-2 with TRBJ2-5; tentative D call: TRBD1 (6 bases). Germline values: CDR1 SGHTA, CDR2 FQGNSA. V lost 3 bases, J lost 1 base, and 18 bases lay in between. The length of the CDR3 is 17 residues. Here the CDR3 reads CASSLYRDTNTQETQYF. CDR3 nucleotide sequence: TGTGCCAGCAGCTTGTACCGGGACACAAATACCCAAGAGACCCAGTACTTC.

CDR3 loop: CASSFGQGINEQYF. In DNA form, the CDR3 reads TGTGCCAGCAGCTTTGGACAGGGGATAAACGAGCAGTACTTC. The rearrangement links TRBV7-9 to TRBJ2-7; TRBD1 aligns across 9 bases. CDR3 length: 14 amino acids. Germline CDR1 is SEHNR and CDR2 is FQNEAQ (reference sequence). Trimming at V came to 3 bases and at J to 5 bases, leaving 5 bases not matched to a gene.

The V gene is TRBV5-8, the J gene TRBJ1-6; unclear D gene. Germline assignment: CDR1 SGHTS and CDR2 YDEGEE. The CDR3 totals 14 residues. Between the trimmed V and J ends, which lost 0 bases and 13 bases, there was a span of 14 bases. CDR3 loop: CASSLEAGISPLHF. In nucleotides, the CDR3 is TGTGCCAGCAGCTTGGAGGCCGGAATATCGCCCCTCCACTTT.

This chain links TRBV4-1 with TRBJ2-5, with D possibly called TRBD1 or TRBD2 (5 bases each). CDR1 is MGHRA, CDR2 YSYEKL, per germline. This CDR3 spans 14 amino acids. Trimming removed 2 bases at V and 2 bases at J, with 9 bases between. CDR3 amino acids: CASSQRDGQETQYF. CDR3 coding DNA: TGCGCCAGCAGCCAAAGGGACGGACAAGAGACCCAGTACTTC.

The chain joins TRBV15 to TRBJ2-3, with D perhaps TRBD2 (5 bases). Between the trimmed V and J ends, which lost 0 bases and 7 bases, there was a span of 11 bases. Germline V gene sequence: CDR1 LNHNV, CDR2 YYDKDF (reference sequence). The CDR3 is made up of 14 amino acids. Written as DNA, the CDR3 is TGTGCCACCAGCAGAGATAGGAGCGGAAATACGCAGTATTTT. Amino acid sequence: CATSRDRSGNTQYF.

For the CDR3, the DNA is TGTGCCACCAGCAGAGATATACAGGGAGAGACCCAGTACTTC. It codes for CATSRDIQGETQYF. The chain links TRBV15 to TRBJ2-5; D perhaps matches TRBD1 (6 bases). This CDR3 region has 14 residues. Germline V gene sequence: CDR1 LNHNV, CDR2 YYDKDF (reference sequence). The V gene lost 0 bases and the J gene lost 4 bases, with 9 bases spanning the gap.

This clone was detected a few times. This chain joins TRBV27 and TRBJ1-2; 8 positions match TRBD1. This CDR3 has 14 amino acids. Unmatched junction bases numbered 11, after V lost 7 bases and J lost 7 bases. Germline CDR1 MNHEY, CDR2 SMNVEV (reference sequence). In nucleotides, the CDR3 is TGTGCCAGCACCCCCCGGACAGGGATGGCTGGCTACACCTTC. Translated, it gives CASTPRTGMAGYTF.

The J gene is TRBJ2-1, the V gene TRBV5-1; 13 nucleotides match TRBD2. The CDR3 consists of 15 residues. The germline V gene encodes CDR1 SGHRS and CDR2 YFSETQ. V shed 6 bases and J 9 bases; nucleotides not matched to a gene: 9. The CDR3 reads CASTGTSGTPTEQFF. CDR3 DNA sequence: TGCGCCAGCACCGGGACTAGCGGGACTCCCACTGAGCAGTTCTTC.

This clone occurred once. This chain uses TRBV10-2 with TRBJ2-1; the match to TRBD2 covers 7 bases. In germline, CDR1 is WSHSY, CDR2 SAAADI. This CDR3 comprises 16 residues. With 0 bases clipped from V and 6 bases from J, the junction kept 8 bases outside the gene matches. The CDR3 nucleotides read TGCGCCAGCAGTGAGTCGGGTTGGACTAGTGCCAATGAGCAGTTCTTC. This encodes CASSESGWTSANEQFF.

This clone was observed once. The gene calls are TRBV30 and TRBJ1-5; no firm D call. CDR3 size: 14 residues. Trimming pared 2 bases from V and 2 bases from J, leaving 10 bases between. Germline lookup yields CDR1 GTSNPN and CDR2 SVGIG (reference sequence). This chain's CDR3 is CAWSQGSGNQPQHF. The CDR3 DNA reads as TGTGCCTGGAGTCAAGGGAGTGGCAATCAGCCCCAGCATTTT.

The chain joins TRBV6-5 to TRBJ2-2; a weak D match, TRBD1 (6 bases). Germline V CDR1 and CDR2: MNHEY, SVGAGI. The CDR3 runs to 15 residues. The V and J ends lost 6 bases and 1 base respectively, with 12 bases between them. In DNA, the CDR3 is TGTGCCAGCAGGTATACAGGGAGGAACACCGGGGAGCTGTTTTTT. It is translated as CASRYTGRNTGELFF.